Below, 13 T cell receptor beta chains from the same sample are listed, as sequenced in a study of CD8+ T cells in alopecia areata. TCR sequencing used cDNA made by reverse transcription of extracted RNA. Assay: immunoSEQ multiplex PCR; the TCRdb copy retains only in-frame clones and omits some. The sample lists 150,000 to 200,000 clones; approximately 59% were seen once. Here the sequenced sample was CD4+ T cells sorted from blood, taken at week 0. The origin of the receptors is a human donor with alopecia areata.

The V call is TRBV29-1, the J call TRBJ2-1; D perhaps matches TRBD2 (7 bases). V was cut by 1 base and J by 2 bases, with 12 bases left in between. There are 15 residues in the CDR3. Germline CDR1 is SQVTM and CDR2 is ANQGSEA. The CDR3 loop is CSVEGRGGTYNEQFF. The CDR3, as DNA: TGCAGCGTTGAAGGAAGGGGGGGGACCTACAATGAGCAGTTCTTC.

This clone was seen a few times. The chain combines TRBV18 with TRBJ2-1; 11 nucleotides match TRBD1. The CDR3 length is 16 residues. The germline V gene has CDR1 KGHSH and CDR2 LQKENI. V dropped 3 bases and J dropped 7; count of bases not matched to a gene: 8. CDR3 DNA: TGTGCCAGCTCACCCCGTACCGGGACAGGGGGGAATGAGCAGTTCTTC. This gives the protein CASSPRTGTGGNEQFF.

V gene TRBV30 combines with J gene TRBJ2-7; D gene unclear. The CDR3 consists of 12 residues. Trimming shortened V by 3 bases and J by 0 bases, and 6 bases separated the two germline ends. Germline CDR1 GTSNPN, CDR2 SVGIG (reference sequence). The CDR3 DNA sequence: TGTGCCTGGAGGACGGTCTCCTACGAGCAGTACTTC. As protein: CAWRTVSYEQYF.

A few counts support this clone. V gene TRBV5-1 combines with J gene TRBJ1-2, with 9 bases lining up with TRBD1. The CDR3 totals 14 residues. V shed 5 bases and J 6 bases; nucleotides not matched to a gene: 8. Per the germline V gene, CDR1 is SGHRS and CDR2 is YFSETQ. The CDR3 protein is CASRSTGGLDGYTF. In DNA form, the CDR3 reads TGCGCCAGCAGATCCACAGGGGGCCTAGATGGCTACACCTTC. Using reference TRBV5-1 and TRBJ1-2 for the parts outside the CDR3, the full variable domain is KAGVTQTPRYLIKTRGQQVTLSCSPISGHRSVSWYQQTPGQGLQFLFEYFSETQRNKGNFPGRFSGRQFSNSRSEMNVSTLELGDSALYLCASRSTGGLDGYTFGSGTRLTVV.

This clone was seen more than once but under ten times. The chain couples TRBV25-1 to TRBJ2-5; D is ambiguous. Germline CDR1 reads MGHDK; CDR2 reads SYGVNS. The germline V and J ends were trimmed by 4 bases and 2 bases, with 8 bases remaining between them. This CDR3 spans 13 amino acids. The CDR3 loop reads CASSVGGQETQYF. As DNA, the CDR3 is TGTGCCAGCAGTGTGGGCGGACAAGAGACCCAGTACTTC.

V gene TRBV29-1 combines with J gene TRBJ2-5; D is unresolved. In germline, CDR1 is SQVTM, CDR2 ANQGSEA. Trimming stripped 5 bases from V and 3 bases from J, with 4 bases between. The CDR3 consists of 10 residues. CDR3 bases: TGCAGCGTTACAGAAGAGACCCAGTACTTC. The encoded protein is CSVTEETQYF.

The V call is TRBV29-1, the J call TRBJ1-2; D remains ambiguous. Germline CDR1 reads SQVTM; CDR2 reads ANQGSEA. V lost 7 bases, J lost 7 bases, and 16 bases lay in between. This CDR3 region has 12 residues. For the CDR3, the DNA is TGCAGCGCCGGGCCGCTCGGGGTTGGCTACACCTTC. The encoded protein is CSAGPLGVGYTF.

This clone was counted between two and nine times. At one boundary the junction diverges from the germline segment, which might be a read error. The gene calls are TRBV7-7 and TRBJ2-5; D remains ambiguous. The V gene's germline CDR1 is SSHAT and CDR2 FNYEAQ (reference sequence). The CDR3 extends over 15 amino acids. CDR3 protein: CASSSGRTQQETQYF. The CDR3 region has the DNA TGTGCTAGCAGCTCTGGTAGGACGCAACAAGAGACCCAGTACTTC.

The J gene is TRBJ1-2, the V gene TRBV7-6, with D tentatively TRBD1 (6 bases). The CDR3 sequence is 15 residues long. Germline loops: CDR1 SGHVS, CDR2 FNYEAQ. V dropped 1 base and J dropped 5 bases, with 14 bases sitting between them. CDR3 protein: CASSLEPGGEYGYTF. Written as DNA, the CDR3 is TGTGCCAGCAGCTTAGAGCCTGGGGGCGAGTATGGCTACACCTTC. The variable domain in full, completed from reference TRBV7-6 and TRBJ1-2, reads GAGVSQSPRYKVTKRGQDVALRCDPISGHVSLYWYRQALGQGPEFLTYFNYEAQQDKSGLPNDRFSAERPEGSISTLTIQRTEQRDSAMYRCASSLEPGGEYGYTFGSGTRLTVV.

The chain recombines TRBV6-1 with TRBJ1-3; weak D call: TRBD1 (5 bases). This CDR3 is 12 amino acids long. V was pared by 9 bases and J by 3 bases, with 9 bases between. Germline V gene sequence: CDR1 MNHNS, CDR2 SASEGT. This CDR3 is CASVGDGNTIYF. The CDR3 nucleotides are TGTGCCAGTGTGGGGGATGGAAACACCATATATTTT.

The chain joins TRBV5-1 to TRBJ2-7, with D maybe TRBD2 (6 bases). The length of the CDR3 is 12 residues. Germline V gene sequence: CDR1 SGHRS, CDR2 YFSETQ. Trimming cost V 4 bases and J 4 bases, with 9 bases left between them. CDR3 sequence reads: CASSPGGYEQYF. Here the CDR3 DNA reads TGCGCCAGCAGCCCCGGGGGATACGAGCAGTACTTC.

The J gene is TRBJ2-3, the V gene TRBV30; TRBD2 matches at 8 bases. The CDR3 has 14 amino acids. Germline V gene data show CDR1 as GTSNPN and CDR2 as SVGIG (reference sequence). J lost 2 bases, V lost 2 bases, and 3 bases had no gene match. Here the CDR3 DNA reads TGTGCCTGGAGTAGCGGGGGCCACACAGATACGCAGTATTTT. Protein product: CAWSSGGHTDTQYF.

The V and J genes are TRBV28 and TRBJ2-2; D possibly corresponds to TRBD2 (6 bases). The CDR3 is made up of 15 amino acids. V was pared by 5 bases and J by 3 bases, with 13 bases between. CDR1 is MDHEN and CDR2 is SYDVKM in the germline V gene. DNA for the CDR3: TGTGCCAGCAGTGGGTCACTAGCTTACACCGGGGAGCTGTTTTTT. This encodes CASSGSLAYTGELFF.